The text below deals with one T cell receptor (beta chain). Its antigen is not yet known. No base quality information exists; no much larger clone differs at one position. Instrument used: Illumina NovaSeq 6000. cDNA libraries for TCRalpha and TCRbeta were prepared by 5'RACE using constant-segment primers, with sample barcodes and unique molecular identifiers added. Trizol reagent was used to extract RNA from every sample. Amplification of the libraries took two PCR steps, and the second step added a second sample barcode plus Illumina TruSeq adapters. Sequencing of the libraries was done on an Illumina NovaSeq, producing 2 x 150 bp paired-end reads. Regarding the original processing steps: The reads were demultiplexed and collapsed into UMI-guided consensus sequences using migec v1.2.7. Using mixcr v2.1.11, UMI consensuses were aligned to TRA and TRB V and J templates and then assembled into clonotypes. Clonotypes were classified as expanded or contracted when called significant by both edgeR and NoisET, with noise models trained on biological replicates. For edgeR calls, the thresholds were a false discovery rate-adjusted p below 0.01 and a log2 fold-change of 1. As an exploratory analysis of dynamics, PCA with hierarchical clustering was applied to max-normalized trajectories of the 1000 most abundant clonotypes. Separately sequenced CD4+ and CD8+ repertoires were used to assign the CD4 or CD8 phenotype of responding clones. The public reads were quality trimmed at Q25 with fastp and then assembled into clones with MiXCR by TCRdb, keeping productive beta chains. Entries that share a CDR3 protein sequence are merged under the most common genes and DNA. TCRdb, not the original authors, processed these V and J calls. The sample table holds some 110,000 distinct CDR3 sequences, of which roughly an eighth were seen once. Of the sample, around 26% is held by the ten largest clones.

The sample is drawn from a study of T-cell memory formation after mild COVID-19 (dated by TCRdb to 2020 to 2023). With respect to the entire study: TCR sequence clusters from the two donors were largely donor specific. In two donors, T-cell clones that expanded and contracted after mild COVID-19 were followed by sequencing TCRalpha and TCRbeta repertoires longitudinally. Two young, previously healthy adult volunteers, one female and one male, were included in the cohort. The research as a whole found: From day 15 to 85, contracting clones showed balanced CD4/CD8 phenotypes, whereas a second wave of clones that expanded from day 15 to 37 leaned towards CD4+. The study included only a couple of mild cases, and larger cohorts that include severe cases with pre-infection samples were judged to be necessary. Contracting CD4+ clones appeared mostly in the CM and EM memory subsets, whereas CD8+ clones were enriched in EMRA. Whether the second-wave clones peaking on day 37 were SARS-CoV-2 specific was not confirmed. Some responding clones were detected in pre-infection memory, suggesting pre-existing cross-reactive memory T cells joined the SARS-CoV-2 response.

Ficoll-Paque density gradient centrifugation was the method used to isolate PBMCs. A distance of 9 bases separates the germline ends of V and J, which lose 0 bases and 7 bases respectively. CDR1 MNHEY and CDR2 SVGAGI are derived from the germline V gene. The cysteine opens and the phenylalanine closes a CDR3 of 13 amino acids. The DNA shown is the 39-base CDR3, in frame from base 1. This clonotype was obtained from an adult woman who had mild COVID-19 (a few samples of this study predate the infection). The sample titles of this study are shuffled in the database, so cell type and time point are left out; the donor was told from shared clones. Sequences were obtained from PBMCs or a T cell subset sorted from them (not recorded which). Here the chain combines TRBV6-5 and TRBJ2-5, with no confidently assigned D gene. The bases read TGTGCCAGCAGTTACTCTGATGGGGTGACCCAGTACTTC. This encodes CASSYSDGVTQYF.